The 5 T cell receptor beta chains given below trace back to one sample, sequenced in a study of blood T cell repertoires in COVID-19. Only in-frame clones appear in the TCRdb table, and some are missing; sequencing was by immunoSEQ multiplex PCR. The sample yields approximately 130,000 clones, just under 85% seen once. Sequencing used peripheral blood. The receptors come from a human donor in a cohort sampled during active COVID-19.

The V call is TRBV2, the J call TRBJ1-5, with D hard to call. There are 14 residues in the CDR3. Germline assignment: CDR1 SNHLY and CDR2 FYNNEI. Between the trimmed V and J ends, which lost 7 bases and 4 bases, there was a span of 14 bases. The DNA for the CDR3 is TGTGCCAGCACCACGAGGAGAGCTAATCAGCCCCAGCATTTT. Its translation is CASTTRRANQPQHF.

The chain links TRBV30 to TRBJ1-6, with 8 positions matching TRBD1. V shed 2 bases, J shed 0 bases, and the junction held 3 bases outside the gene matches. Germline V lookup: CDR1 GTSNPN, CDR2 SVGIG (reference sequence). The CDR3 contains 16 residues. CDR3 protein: CAWSRQGSSYNSPLHF. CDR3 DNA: TGTGCCTGGAGTCGACAGGGGAGCTCCTATAATTCACCCCTCCACTTT. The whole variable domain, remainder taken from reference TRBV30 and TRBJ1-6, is SQTIHQWPATLVQPVGSPLSLECTVEGTSNPNLYWYRQAAGRGLQLLFYSVGIGQISSEVPQNLSASRPQDRQFILSSKKLLLSDSGFYLCAWSRQGSSYNSPLHFGNGTRLTVT.

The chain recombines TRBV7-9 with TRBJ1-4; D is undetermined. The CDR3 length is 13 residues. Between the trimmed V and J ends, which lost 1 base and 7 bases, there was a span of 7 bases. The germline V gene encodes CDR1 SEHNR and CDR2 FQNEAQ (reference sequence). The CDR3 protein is CASSLDRGEKLFF. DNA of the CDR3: TGTGCCAGCAGCTTAGACCGGGGTGAAAAACTGTTTTTT.

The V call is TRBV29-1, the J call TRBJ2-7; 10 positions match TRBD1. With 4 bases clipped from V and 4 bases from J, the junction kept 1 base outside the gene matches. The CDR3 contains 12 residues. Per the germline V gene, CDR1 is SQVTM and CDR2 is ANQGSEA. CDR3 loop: CSVGQGAYEQYF. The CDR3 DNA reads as TGCAGCGTTGGACAGGGGGCTTACGAGCAGTACTTC.

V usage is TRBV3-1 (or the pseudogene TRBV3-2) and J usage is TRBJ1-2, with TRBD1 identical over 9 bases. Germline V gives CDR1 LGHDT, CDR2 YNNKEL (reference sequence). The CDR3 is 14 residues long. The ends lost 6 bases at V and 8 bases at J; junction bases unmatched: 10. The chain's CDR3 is CASRQGQGAGGYTF. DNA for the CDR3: TGTGCCAGCAGACAGGGACAGGGTGCCGGCGGCTACACCTTC.